The 32 T cell receptor beta chains below come from one sample, sequenced in a study of blood T cell repertoires in COVID-19 (dated by TCRdb to the early 2020s). Libraries were prepared through the immunoSEQ multiplex PCR assay. Imported from immuneACCESS, the table was reduced by TCRdb to in-frame sequences with V and J called. These copies leave out some clones; in studies compared against another copy, an unresolved V gene accounts for under half, and the cause of the remainder is not known. The sample includes some 83,000 clones, with around 83% observed a single time. The leading ten clones occupy around 3.3% of the sample. The sequenced sample was peripheral blood. These receptors were taken from a man aged 45 to 65 with acute or convalescent COVID-19.

The gene calls are TRBV30 and TRBJ2-2; D is perhaps TRBD1 (6 bases). The CDR3 runs to 16 residues. The V gene lost 3 bases and the J gene lost 0 bases, with 14 bases spanning the gap. The germline gives CDR1 GTSNPN, CDR2 SVGIG (reference sequence). The CDR3 here is CAWRKAGTTNTGELFF. CDR3 bases: TGTGCCTGGAGGAAAGCCGGGACAACGAACACCGGGGAGCTGTTTTTT.

This sequence joins TRBV27 and TRBJ2-1, with a possible D match to TRBD2 (5 bases). Germline CDR1 reads MNHEY; CDR2 reads SMNVEV (reference sequence). The germline V and J ends were trimmed by 8 bases and 0 bases, with 11 bases remaining between them. CDR3 size: 14 residues. This CDR3 reads CASQAGSSYNEQFF. For the CDR3, the DNA is TGTGCCAGCCAGGCGGGCAGCTCCTACAATGAGCAGTTCTTC.

The chain has TRBV12-3 or TRBV12-4 and TRBJ2-7, with 10 nucleotides matching TRBD1. This CDR3 contains 12 residues. J gave up 4 bases and V 9 bases, and 3 bases lay outside the gene matches. The DNA for the CDR3 is TGTGCCAGTAGGGGACAGGGGTACGAGCAGTACTTC. Its protein is CASRGQGYEQYF.

The V gene is TRBV18, the J gene TRBJ2-5; 12 nucleotides agree with TRBD1. Germline trimming cut 4 bases from V and 5 bases from J; bases unmatched to any gene: 8. The CDR3 has 16 amino acids. CDR1 and CDR2 from the germline V gene are KGHSH and LQKENI. The CDR3 coding sequence is TGTGCCAGCTCACTAACCGGGACAGGGGGCGCGGAGACCCAGTACTTC. This sequence encodes CASSLTGTGGAETQYF.

This chain connects TRBV19 to TRBJ2-1, with 8 positions matching TRBD2. The CDR3 loop spans 14 amino acids. V lost 1 base to trimming and J lost 8 bases; unmatched junction nucleotides: 4. The germline CDR1 and CDR2 sequences are LNHDA and SQIVND (reference sequence). The CDR3 DNA sequence: TGTGCCAGTAGTATAGGGACTAGCACCCATGAGCAGTTCTTC. Translation gives CASSIGTSTHEQFF. The entire variable domain, with the rest obtained from reference TRBV19 and TRBJ2-1, is as follows: DGGITQSPKYLFRKEGQNVTLSCEQNLNHDAMYWYRQDPGQGLRLIYYSQIVNDFQKGDIAEGYSVSREKKESFPLTVTSAQKNPTAFYLCASSIGTSTHEQFFGPGTRLTVL.

In the case of this clone: A read error may account for a junction end that differs from germline. This chain joins TRBV7-3 and TRBJ2-1; the D gene is possibly TRBD2 (5 bases). CDR1 and CDR2 (germline): SGHTA, FQGTGA. This CDR3 comprises 15 residues. The CDR3 is CASSVTSGSYNEQFF. The CDR3 nucleotides are TGTGCCAGCAGCGTAACAAGCGGATCGTACAATGAGCAGTTCTTC. Full variable domain (missing parts from reference TRBV7-3 and TRBJ2-1): GAGVSQTPSNKVTEKGKYVELRCDPISGHTALYWYRQSLGQGPEFLIYFQGTGAADDSGLPNDRFFAVRPEGSVSTLKIQRTERGDSAVYLCASSVTSGSYNEQFFGPGTRLTVL.

This chain connects TRBV28 to TRBJ2-2, with TRBD1 matching over 7 bases. Germline loops: CDR1 MDHEN, CDR2 SYDVKM. The CDR3 runs to 19 residues. Trimming at V came to 2 bases and at J to 4 bases, leaving 16 bases not matched to a gene. The CDR3 protein is CASSLIPSGGASSTGELFF. The CDR3 nucleotides are TGTGCCAGCAGTTTAATCCCCTCAGGGGGAGCTTCGAGCACCGGGGAGCTGTTTTTT. The whole variable domain, remainder taken from reference TRBV28 and TRBJ2-2, is DVKVTQSSRYLVKRTGEKVFLECVQDMDHENMFWYRQDPGLGLRLIYFSYDVKMKEKGDIPEGYSVSREKKERFSLILESASTNQTSMYLCASSLIPSGGASSTGELFFGEGSRLTVL.

This clone was counted a single time. The V and J genes are TRBV4-3 and TRBJ2-7; D remains unclear. Germline CDR1 reads LGHNA; CDR2 reads YSLEER. Trimming pared 1 base from V and 5 bases from J, leaving 9 bases between. CDR3 length: 13 amino acids. The CDR3 loop is CASSQVRVHEQYF. CDR3 nucleotide sequence: TGCGCCAGCAGCCAAGTACGCGTTCACGAGCAGTACTTC.

The V call is TRBV6-5, the J call TRBJ2-2, with no clear D. The CDR3 runs 12 residues. Germline V gene lookup returns CDR1 MNHEY and CDR2 SVGAGI. The V and J ends lost 7 bases and 0 bases respectively, with 3 bases between them. CDR3 bases: TGTGCCAGCACCACGAACACCGGGGAGCTGTTTTTT. Translated: CASTTNTGELFF.

The chain has TRBV9 and TRBJ2-5, with a tentative D call TRBD2 (5 bases). Germline lookup yields CDR1 SGDLS and CDR2 YYNGEE. Trimming removed 4 bases at V and 4 bases at J, with 8 bases between. The CDR3 runs to 12 residues. CDR3 bases: TGTGCCAGCAGCACGGCGGGAGAGACCCAGTACTTC. Residues: CASSTAGETQYF.

The chain couples TRBV4-1 to TRBJ2-7, with 12 positions matching TRBD2. CDR1 and CDR2 from the germline V gene are MGHRA and YSYEKL. There are 15 residues in the CDR3. With 0 bases clipped from V and 6 bases from J, the junction kept 3 bases outside the gene matches. CDR3 nucleotide sequence: TGCGCCAGCAGCCAAGAGACTAGCGGGAGCGGCGAGCAGTACTTC. This translates into CASSQETSGSGEQYF.

The chain combines TRBV15 with TRBJ2-1; 11 positions agree with TRBD1. The CDR3 spans 15 residues. J was trimmed by 6 bases and V by 5 bases; bases with no gene match: 6. CDR1 and CDR2 from the germline V gene are LNHNV and YYDKDF (reference sequence). The CDR3 sequence is CATSGGTGGSNEQFF. The CDR3 nucleotides are TGTGCCACCAGCGGCGGGACAGGGGGTAGCAATGAGCAGTTCTTC.

The sample holds one count of this clone. The rearrangement links TRBV4-3 to TRBJ1-6, with unresolved D. The CDR3 has 16 amino acids. The V end was cut by 0 bases, the J end by 6 bases, with 12 bases between. CDR1 and CDR2 from the germline V gene are LGHNA and YSLEER. The CDR3 DNA reads TGCGCCAGCAGCCAAGATCGAGGGTCGAGTAATTCACCCCTCCACTTT. It codes for CASSQDRGSSNSPLHF.

This chain joins TRBV7-8 and TRBJ2-1, with 9 bases matching TRBD2. Trimming at V came to 3 bases and at J to 0 bases, leaving 0 bases not matched to a gene. Germline lookup yields CDR1 SGHVS and CDR2 FQNEAQ. The CDR3 extends over 15 amino acids. The CDR3 region is CASSFSGSSYNEQFF. The CDR3 nucleotides are TGTGCCAGCAGCTTTAGCGGGAGCTCCTACAATGAGCAGTTCTTC.

Comment on this clone: Other nucleotide sequences in the sample specify the same CDR3. CDR3 in amino acids: CASSSGTGAYEQYF. The DNA of the CDR3 is TGTGCCAGCTCATCCGGGACAGGGGCCTACGAGCAGTACTTC. This chain joins TRBV18 and TRBJ2-7, with 10 bases lining up with TRBD1. The germline V gene has CDR1 KGHSH and CDR2 LQKENI. The trim removed 5 bases at V and 2 bases at J, leaving 3 bases unmatched. There are 14 residues in the CDR3.

The chain has TRBV27 and TRBJ1-2; D may be TRBD1 (6 bases). The CDR3 contains 14 residues. The germline V gene has CDR1 MNHEY and CDR2 SMNVEV (reference sequence). Trimming stripped 5 bases from V and 4 bases from J, with 14 bases between. The CDR3 DNA follows: TGTGCCAGCAGTGCCAGGGGATTAGGCTATGGCTACACCTTC. It yields the protein CASSARGLGYGYTF.

Only a few counts were recorded for this clone. V and J are TRBV7-9 and TRBJ1-4; D is perhaps TRBD1 (6 bases). The CDR3 covers 15 residues. CDR1 and CDR2 from the germline V gene are SEHNR and FQNEAQ (reference sequence). V shed 5 bases and J shed 1 base, with 11 bases lying between them. For the CDR3, the DNA is TGTGCCAGCAGCCCTTCAGGGGTAACTAATGAAAAACTGTTTTTT. Its translation is CASSPSGVTNEKLFF. Complete variable domain (other parts from reference TRBV7-9 and TRBJ1-4): DTGVSQNPRHKITKRGQNVTFRCDPISEHNRLYWYRQTLGQGPEFLTYFQNEAQLEKSRLLSDRFSAERPKGSFSTLEIQRTEQGDSAMYLCASSPSGVTNEKLFFGSGTQLSVL.

The chain couples TRBV24-1 to TRBJ2-1; 11 bases are a match to TRBD2. The ends lost 1 base at V and 0 bases at J; junction bases unmatched: 4. Per germline, CDR1 KGHDR and CDR2 SFDVKD. CDR3 size: 18 residues. DNA of the CDR3: TGTGCCACCAGTGATTTCGGTAGCGGGGGGGCCTCCTACAATGAGCAGTTCTTC. Residues: CATSDFGSGGASYNEQFF.

The chain employs TRBV27 and TRBJ1-6, with unresolved D. Germline CDR1 and CDR2: MNHEY and SMNVEV (reference sequence). Trimming cost V 6 bases and J 9 bases, with 9 bases left between them. CDR3 size: 12 residues. CDR3 in DNA: TGTGCCAGCAGCAAAAGCGGTTCACCCCTCCACTTT. Amino acids: CASSKSGSPLHF.

This rearrangement joins TRBV30 to TRBJ2-3; possible D gene TRBD2, 5 bases. V was trimmed by 4 bases and J by 0 bases, leaving 8 bases between them. CDR1 is GTSNPN and CDR2 is SVGIG in the germline V gene (reference sequence). The CDR3 length is 13 residues. The CDR3 protein is CAWNRGSTDTQYF. Here the CDR3 DNA reads TGTGCCTGGAATCGAGGGAGCACAGATACGCAGTATTTT.

V usage is TRBV30 and J usage is TRBJ1-2; 10 bases align to TRBD1. Germline CDR1 GTSNPN, CDR2 SVGIG (reference sequence). The CDR3 length is 14 residues. V trimming: 6 bases; J trimming: 8 bases; junction bases outside the gene matches: 12. The CDR3 protein is CACDRDRGLIGYTF. The CDR3 DNA reads as TGTGCCTGTGACCGGGACAGGGGACTGATCGGCTACACCTTC.

This chain connects TRBV12-3 or TRBV12-4 to TRBJ2-5; TRBD1 agrees at 9 bases. J lost 3 bases, V lost 5 bases, and 1 base had no gene match. This CDR3 region has 13 residues. The CDR3 DNA follows: TGTGCCAGCAGTAGGACAGGGGAAGAGACCCAGTACTTC. Protein sequence: CASSRTGEETQYF.

The chain carries TRBV9 and TRBJ2-4, with D possibly matching TRBD1 (5 bases). CDR1 and CDR2 (germline): SGDLS, YYNGEE. The CDR3 contains 15 residues. V shed 0 bases and J shed 9 bases, with 16 bases lying between them. CDR3 in amino acids: CASSVGASLQGIQYF. CDR3 bases: TGTGCCAGCAGCGTAGGGGCGTCTCTCCAGGGCATTCAGTACTTC.

V and J are TRBV7-2 and TRBJ1-2; no firm D call. V was clipped by 5 bases and J by 5 bases, with 12 bases between them. The CDR3 length is 13 residues. Germline V gene data show CDR1 as SGHTA and CDR2 as FQGNSA. CDR3 loop: CASSPSGRYGYTF. The CDR3 coding sequence is TGTGCCAGCAGCCCTAGCGGGAGATATGGCTACACCTTC.

The chain uses TRBV14 and TRBJ2-1, with 9 bases fitting TRBD2. Trimming removed 5 bases from V and 2 bases from J; junction bases left unmatched: 7. Germline V gene data show CDR1 as SGHDN and CDR2 as FVKESK. There are 16 residues in the CDR3. In nucleotides, the CDR3 is TGTGCCAGCAGCACCCAGGGCGGGGGGGCCTACAATGAGCAGTTCTTC. It translates to CASSTQGGGAYNEQFF. The full variable domain, with the rest looked up from reference TRBV14 and TRBJ2-1, is EAGVTQFPSHSVIEKGQTVTLRCDPISGHDNLYWYRRVMGKEIKFLLHFVKESKQDESGMPNNRFLAERTGGTYSTLKVQPAELEDSGVYFCASSTQGGGAYNEQFFGPGTRLTVL.

This chain joins TRBV4-2 and TRBJ2-5; D call uncertain. V was shortened by 1 base and J by 7 bases, with 19 bases between the two germline ends. CDR1 is LGHNA and CDR2 is YNFKEQ in the germline V gene. There are 16 residues in the CDR3. The CDR3 nucleotides are TGTGCCAGCAGCCAAGGCGAAGGTTCCGGAAGAGGGACCCAGTACTTC. Translation: CASSQGEGSGRGTQYF.

The CDR3 protein is CASSLAESGANVLTF. The DNA for the CDR3 is TGTGCCAGCAGCTTGGCGGAGTCTGGGGCCAACGTCCTGACTTTC. V usage is TRBV5-4 and J usage is TRBJ2-6; the D is unclear. Germline V CDR1 and CDR2: SGHNT, YYREEE (reference sequence). The CDR3 is 15 amino acids. V dropped 0 bases and J dropped 1 base, with 5 bases sitting between them.

This clone was recorded only once. This sequence joins TRBV7-2 and TRBJ2-7; no clear D. Germline V gives CDR1 SGHTA, CDR2 FQGNSA. Deletions cut 4 bases from V and 4 bases from J, with 5 bases between. The CDR3 length is 11 residues. CDR3 in amino acids: CASSSYYEQYF. For the CDR3, the DNA is TGTGCCAGCAGCTCCTATTACGAGCAGTACTTC.

The V call is TRBV6-2 or TRBV6-3, the J call TRBJ1-5, with 11 bases aligning to TRBD1. The CDR3 sequence is 18 residues long. Germline V CDR1 and CDR2: MNHEY, SVGEGT. V was pared by 2 bases and J by 0 bases, with 6 bases of the junction left unmatched. The CDR3 DNA is TGTGCCAGCAGTTACCCGGACAGGGGGCTCTATAGCAATCAGCCCCAGCATTTT. It codes for CASSYPDRGLYSNQPQHF.

This clone has just one count. The chain combines TRBV9 with TRBJ2-2, with 11 nucleotides matching TRBD2. V dropped 2 bases and J dropped 7; count of bases not matched to a gene: 4. The CDR3 length is 15 residues. The germline V gene encodes CDR1 SGDLS and CDR2 YYNGEE. The CDR3 coding sequence is TGTGCCAGCAGCGTTAGCGGGGGGGCAGGCGGGGAGCTGTTTTTT. Translated: CASSVSGGAGGELFF. The full variable domain, with the rest looked up from reference TRBV9 and TRBJ2-2, is DSGVTQTPKHLITATGQRVTLRCSPRSGDLSVYWYQQSLDQGLQFLIQYYNGEERAKGNILERFSAQQFPDLHSELNLSSLELGDSALYFCASSVSGGAGGELFFGEGSRLTVL.

CDR3 coding DNA: TGCAGCGTCTCCCGACAGGGTTCCTACGAGCAGTACTTC. Its protein is CSVSRQGSYEQYF. The chain recombines TRBV29-1 with TRBJ2-7; TRBD1 matches at 7 bases. The trim removed 6 bases at V and 1 base at J, leaving 6 bases unmatched. Germline V CDR1 and CDR2: SQVTM, ANQGSEA. The CDR3 length is 13 residues.

The V gene is TRBV14, the J gene TRBJ1-5; 9 bases match TRBD1. This CDR3 spans 17 amino acids. Looked up from germline, CDR1 is SGHDN and CDR2 is FVKESK. V gave up 3 bases and J gave up 7 bases; unmatched junction bases: 13. This CDR3 reads CASSHHFGQGTGQPQHF. For the CDR3, the DNA is TGTGCCAGCAGCCACCACTTTGGACAGGGGACGGGACAGCCCCAGCATTTT.